The clone carrying this TCR beta chain showed up many times. Its antigen is unknown. Amplification of TCR beta CDR3 regions used RNA as the template. An initial round of RT-PCR targeting the TCR CDR3 relied on the HTBI primer set. Using its own MiXCR run on the multiplex PCR reads, TCRdb lists one record per CDR3 protein. The sample has approximately 640,000 distinct CDR3 sequences, around 16% seen once. The record originates from a study of T cells in Graves' hyperthyroidism and ophthalmopathy. Findings and limits, study-wide: Within blood appeared most thyroid clonotypes that had expanded above 0.001.

The germline V gene encodes CDR1 MDHEN and CDR2 SYDVKM. V lost 6 bases and J 3 bases, leaving 17 bases between the germline ends. The CDR3 spans 15 residues. The source is a woman younger than 45 with Graves' hyperthyroidism. The chain recombines TRBV28 with TRBJ1-2; D is perhaps TRBD1 (5 bases). Material for sequencing was blood. Here the CDR3 reads CASRKQGPQDYGYTF. The DNA for the CDR3 is TGTGCCAGCAGAAAGCAGGGTCCTCAGGACTATGGCTACACCTTC.